This entry lists 13 T cell receptor beta chains sequenced from one sample in a study of T cell responses to AZD1222 COVID-19 vaccine. Clones were read by immunoSEQ multiplex PCR, and TCRdb kept only the in-frame ones, dropping some. The sample consists of over 120,000 clones, roughly 90% of them appearing once. The sample was peripheral blood, taken 28 days after the second AZD1222 dose. These receptor sequences come from an adult who received the AZD1222 COVID-19 vaccine.

CDR3 nucleotides: TGTGCCAGTAGTCGCTGGCAGGGGAGGGATGAGCAGTTCTTC. Its protein is CASSRWQGRDEQFF. The V gene is TRBV19, the J gene TRBJ2-1, with a possible D match to TRBD2 (7 bases). Between the trimmed V and J ends, which lost 5 bases and 8 bases, there was a span of 16 bases. Germline assignment: CDR1 LNHDA and CDR2 SQIVND (reference sequence). The CDR3 is 14 amino acids.

The CDR3 DNA reads as TGTGCCAGCAGCTTGTTTGGGCCGGGCGGGGACGAGCAGTACTTC. Amino acid sequence: CASSLFGPGGDEQYF. This sequence joins TRBV5-4 and TRBJ2-7; TRBD2 might be the D (6 bases). CDR3 length equals 15 residues. V was clipped by 1 base and J by 5 bases, with 16 bases between them. Germline lookup yields CDR1 SGHNT and CDR2 YYREEE (reference sequence). The full variable domain, its missing parts supplied by reference TRBV5-4 and TRBJ2-7, is ETGVTQSPTHLIKTRGQQVTLRCSSQSGHNTVSWYQQALGQGPQFIFQYYREEENGRGNFPPRFSGLQFPNYSSELNVNALELDDSALYLCASSLFGPGGDEQYFGPGTRLTVT.

The J gene is TRBJ1-1, the V gene TRBV28, with D unclear. This CDR3 region has 12 residues. V lost 5 bases, J lost 3 bases, and 7 bases lay in between. Germline V gives CDR1 MDHEN, CDR2 SYDVKM. CDR3 amino acids: CASSAGDTEAFF. As DNA, the CDR3 is TGTGCCAGCAGTGCCGGGGACACTGAAGCTTTCTTT. Based on the CDR3 plus reference TRBV28 and TRBJ1-1, the full variable domain is DVKVTQSSRYLVKRTGEKVFLECVQDMDHENMFWYRQDPGLGLRLIYFSYDVKMKEKGDIPEGYSVSREKKERFSLILESASTNQTSMYLCASSAGDTEAFFGQGTRLTVV.

This clone appeared a single time. The chain is built from TRBV28 and TRBJ1-2, with 7 bases that match TRBD1. The CDR3 runs to 12 residues. The germline CDR1 and CDR2 sequences are MDHEN and SYDVKM. V lost 6 bases and J lost 5; bases outside the gene matches: 3. CDR3 residues: CASRPQGYGYTF. For the CDR3, the DNA is TGTGCCAGCAGGCCACAGGGGTATGGCTACACCTTC.

The rearrangement uses TRBV7-2 and TRBJ2-3, with no clear D. Germline CDR1 reads SGHTA; CDR2 reads FQGNSA. This CDR3 region has 13 residues. V lost 6 bases to trimming and J lost 0 bases, with 7 bases between them. The CDR3 spells CASRVSSTDTQYF. CDR3 coding DNA: TGTGCCAGCAGGGTCTCTAGCACAGATACGCAGTATTTT.

DNA for the CDR3: TGTGCCAGCAGCTTACAGGGGGCCAATCAGCCCCAGCATTTT. It yields the protein CASSLQGANQPQHF. The V gene is TRBV7-2, the J gene TRBJ1-5; 8 bases are a match to TRBD1. Germline lookup yields CDR1 SGHTA and CDR2 FQGNSA. Losses at the gene ends were 2 bases for V and 3 bases for J; bases not matched to a gene: 0. This CDR3 spans 14 amino acids.

The V gene is TRBV3-1 (or the pseudogene TRBV3-2), the J gene TRBJ1-6, with 7 bases matching TRBD1. Germline V CDR1 and CDR2: LGHDT, YNNKEL (reference sequence). With 1 base clipped from V and 9 bases from J, the junction kept 6 bases outside the gene matches. The CDR3 runs to 15 residues. CDR3 sequence: CASSQGQGLGSPLHF. The DNA of the CDR3 is TGTGCCAGCAGCCAAGGACAGGGCTTGGGTTCACCCCTCCACTTT.

V gene TRBV3-1 (or the pseudogene TRBV3-2) combines with J gene TRBJ2-2; TRBD1 aligns across 7 bases. This CDR3 contains 16 residues. Germline assignment: CDR1 LGHDT and CDR2 YNNKEL (reference sequence). With V trimmed by 1 base and J by 2 bases, 4 bases remained unmatched. DNA of the CDR3: TGTGCCAGCAGCCAAGGGGGACAGCCCAACACCGGGGAGCTGTTTTTT. It is translated as CASSQGGQPNTGELFF.

This clone occurred a few times. The chain is built from TRBV4-2 and TRBJ2-7; D is ambiguous. The germline gives CDR1 LGHNA, CDR2 YNFKEQ. This CDR3 region has 15 residues. Trimming removed 0 bases at V and 2 bases at J, with 11 bases between. CDR3: CASSQDQTPTYEQYF. The CDR3 nucleotides are TGTGCCAGCAGCCAAGATCAAACACCAACCTACGAGCAGTACTTC.

The chain combines TRBV7-9 with TRBJ1-3; D is unresolved. From germline, CDR1 is SEHNR and CDR2 FQNEAQ (reference sequence). V lost 8 bases and J 4 bases, leaving 18 bases between the germline ends. This CDR3 spans 15 amino acids. CDR3 loop: CASGLGSSEGNTIYF. In DNA, the CDR3 is TGTGCCAGCGGACTGGGTAGCTCAGAGGGAAACACCATATATTTT.

This chain links TRBV14 with TRBJ2-2, with D perhaps TRBD1 (5 bases). Germline CDR1 and CDR2: SGHDN and FVKESK. V lost 4 bases to trimming and J lost 8 bases, with 11 bases between them. This CDR3 region has 13 residues. The CDR3: CASSPSRAGELFF. The CDR3 DNA reads as TGTGCCAGCAGCCCCAGCAGGGCTGGGGAGCTGTTTTTT.

V usage is TRBV11-1 and J usage is TRBJ1-4; no definite D call. The CDR3 contains 14 residues. Germline V gene sequence: CDR1 SGHAT, CDR2 FQDESV (reference sequence). V was trimmed by 4 bases and J by 8 bases, leaving 14 bases between them. CDR3 sequence: CASSSYREPEKLFF. The CDR3 DNA is TGTGCCAGCAGCTCTTACCGGGAGCCCGAAAAACTGTTTTTT.

This chain joins TRBV9 and TRBJ1-6; 10 bases are a match to TRBD1. There are 17 residues in the CDR3. Germline CDR1 is SGDLS and CDR2 is YYNGEE. V shed 2 bases and J 7 bases; nucleotides not matched to a gene: 9. The CDR3 here is CASSVRPGTGVNSPLHF. CDR3 nucleotide sequence: TGTGCCAGCAGCGTCCGACCCGGGACAGGGGTAAATTCACCCCTCCACTTT.